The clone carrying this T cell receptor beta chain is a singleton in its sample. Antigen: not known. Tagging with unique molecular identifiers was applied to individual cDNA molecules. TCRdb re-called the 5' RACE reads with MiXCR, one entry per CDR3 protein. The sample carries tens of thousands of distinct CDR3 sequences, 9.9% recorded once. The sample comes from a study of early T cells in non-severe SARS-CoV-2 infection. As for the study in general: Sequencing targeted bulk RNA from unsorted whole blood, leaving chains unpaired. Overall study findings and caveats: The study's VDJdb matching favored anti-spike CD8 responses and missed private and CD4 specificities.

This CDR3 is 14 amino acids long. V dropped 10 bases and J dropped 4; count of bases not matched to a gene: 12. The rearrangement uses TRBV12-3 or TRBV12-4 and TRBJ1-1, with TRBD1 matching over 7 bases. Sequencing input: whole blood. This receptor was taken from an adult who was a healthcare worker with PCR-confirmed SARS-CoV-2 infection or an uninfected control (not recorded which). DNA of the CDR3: TGTGCCACCAATTACGGGACAGAGGGCACTGAAGCTTTCTTT. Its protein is CATNYGTEGTEAFF.